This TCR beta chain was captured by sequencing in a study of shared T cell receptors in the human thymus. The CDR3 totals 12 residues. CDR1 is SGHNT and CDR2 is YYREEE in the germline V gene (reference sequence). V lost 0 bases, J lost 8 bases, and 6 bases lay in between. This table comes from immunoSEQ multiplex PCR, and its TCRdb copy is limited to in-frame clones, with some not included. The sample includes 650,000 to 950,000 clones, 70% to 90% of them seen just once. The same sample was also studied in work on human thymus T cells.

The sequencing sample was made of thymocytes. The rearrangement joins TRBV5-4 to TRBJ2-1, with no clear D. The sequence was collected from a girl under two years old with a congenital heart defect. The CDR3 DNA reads TGTGCCAGCAGCTTGGGGCATTATGAGCAGTTCTTC. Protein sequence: CASSLGHYEQFF.